This T cell receptor (beta chain) was identified in a study of PD-1 blockade in classical Hodgkin lymphoma. The study's findings and limits: Prior therapy or disease activity may underlie the repertoire differences, whose causes remain undefined. Compared with baseline, CD4+ but not CD8+ TCR diversity had risen significantly by C4D1. Patients who responded completely had about the same baseline diversity as newly diagnosed patients.

The CDR3 runs to 15 residues. Germline CDR1 reads MNHNS; CDR2 reads SASEGT. V was clipped by 3 bases and J by 5 bases; unmatched bases: 4. Profiled with immunoSEQ multiplex PCR; TCRdb holds only in-frame clones, not every one. The sample lists fewer than 65,000 clones; around 87% were seen once. Each patient relapsed following autologous stem cell transplantation, and prior brentuximab vedotin exposure differed. Of note for this clone: The target antigen is unknown.

The receptor comes from a human donor with classical Hodgkin lymphoma. The source was peripheral blood mononuclear cells (PBMCs), collected at baseline. The chain couples TRBV6-1 to TRBJ2-5; 12 nucleotides line up with TRBD2. The CDR3 region has the DNA TGTGCCAGCAGTGACCTAGCGGGGGGGCCGGAGACCCAGTACTTC. This codes for CASSDLAGGPETQYF.